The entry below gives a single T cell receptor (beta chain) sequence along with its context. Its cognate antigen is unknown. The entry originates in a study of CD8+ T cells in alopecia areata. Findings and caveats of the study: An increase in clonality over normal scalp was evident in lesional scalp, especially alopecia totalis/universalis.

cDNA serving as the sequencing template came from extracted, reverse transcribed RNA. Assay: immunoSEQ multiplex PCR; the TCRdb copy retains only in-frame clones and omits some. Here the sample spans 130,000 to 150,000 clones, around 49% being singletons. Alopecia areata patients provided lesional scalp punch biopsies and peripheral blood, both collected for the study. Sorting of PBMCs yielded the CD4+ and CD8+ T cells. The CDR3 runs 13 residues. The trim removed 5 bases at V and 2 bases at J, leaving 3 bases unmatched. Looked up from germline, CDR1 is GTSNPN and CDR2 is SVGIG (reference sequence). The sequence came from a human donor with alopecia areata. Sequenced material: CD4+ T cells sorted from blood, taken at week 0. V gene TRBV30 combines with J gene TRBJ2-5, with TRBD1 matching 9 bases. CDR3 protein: CAWYGTGQETQYF. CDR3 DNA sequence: TGTGCCTGGTACGGGACAGGGCAAGAGACCCAGTACTTC.